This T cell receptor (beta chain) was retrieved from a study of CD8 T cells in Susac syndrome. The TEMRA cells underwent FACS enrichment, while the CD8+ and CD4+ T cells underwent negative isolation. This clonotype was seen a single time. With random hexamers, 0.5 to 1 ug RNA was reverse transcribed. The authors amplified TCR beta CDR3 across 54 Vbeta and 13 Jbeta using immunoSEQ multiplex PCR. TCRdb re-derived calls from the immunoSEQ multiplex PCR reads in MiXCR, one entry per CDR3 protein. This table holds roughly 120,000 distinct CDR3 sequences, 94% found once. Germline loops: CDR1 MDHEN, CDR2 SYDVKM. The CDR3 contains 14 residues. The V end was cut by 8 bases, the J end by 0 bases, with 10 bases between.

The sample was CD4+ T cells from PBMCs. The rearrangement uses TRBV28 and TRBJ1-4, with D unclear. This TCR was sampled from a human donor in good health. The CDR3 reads CASLGDTTNEKLFF. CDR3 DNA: TGTGCCAGCCTTGGGGATACAACTAATGAAAAACTGTTTTTT.